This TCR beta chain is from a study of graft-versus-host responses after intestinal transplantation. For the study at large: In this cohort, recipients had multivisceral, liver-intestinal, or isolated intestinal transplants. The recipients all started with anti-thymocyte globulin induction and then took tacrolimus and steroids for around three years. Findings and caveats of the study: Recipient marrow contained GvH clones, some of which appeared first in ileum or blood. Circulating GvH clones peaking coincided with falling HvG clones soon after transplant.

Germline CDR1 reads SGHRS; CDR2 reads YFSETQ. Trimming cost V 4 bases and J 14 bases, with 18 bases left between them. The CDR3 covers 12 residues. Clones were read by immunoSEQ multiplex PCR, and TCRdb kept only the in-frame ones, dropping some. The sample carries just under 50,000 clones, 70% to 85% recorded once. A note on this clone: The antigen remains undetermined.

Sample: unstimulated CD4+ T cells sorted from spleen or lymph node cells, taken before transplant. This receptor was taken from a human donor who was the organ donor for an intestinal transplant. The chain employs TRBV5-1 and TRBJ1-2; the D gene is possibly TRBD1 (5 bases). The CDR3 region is CASSEYRNPQTF. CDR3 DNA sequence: TGCGCCAGCAGCGAATACAGGAATCCGCAAACCTTC.